This record looks at one T cell receptor beta chain sequence and its context. This sample was included in a study of blood T cell repertoires in COVID-19. Across the whole study: From the United States, Italy and Spain came samples of acute and convalescent COVID-19.

Profiled with immunoSEQ multiplex PCR; TCRdb holds only in-frame clones, not every one. The sample shows approximately 250,000 clones, around 93% of them seen only once. Enrolled through a virtual design, the participants were between roughly 18 and 90 years of age and came from under 30 US areas. From germline, CDR1 is SEHNR and CDR2 FQNEAQ (reference sequence). V lost 2 bases to trimming and J lost 7 bases; unmatched junction nucleotides: 5. CDR3 length: 15 amino acids. The V call is TRBV7-9, the J call TRBJ2-1, with 10 bases identical to TRBD2. This sequence originates from a man aged 35 to 55 who had been exposed to COVID-19. Sequencing input: PBMCs or T cells enriched from blood (not recorded which). This CDR3 is CASSLTSGIDNEQFF. The DNA for the CDR3 is TGTGCCAGCAGCTTAACTAGCGGGATAGATAATGAGCAGTTCTTC. The variable domain in full, completed from reference TRBV7-9 and TRBJ2-1, reads DTGVSQNPRHKITKRGQNVTFRCDPISEHNRLYWYRQTLGQGPEFLTYFQNEAQLEKSRLLSDRFSAERPKGSFSTLEIQRTEQGDSAMYLCASSLTSGIDNEQFFGPGTRLTVL.